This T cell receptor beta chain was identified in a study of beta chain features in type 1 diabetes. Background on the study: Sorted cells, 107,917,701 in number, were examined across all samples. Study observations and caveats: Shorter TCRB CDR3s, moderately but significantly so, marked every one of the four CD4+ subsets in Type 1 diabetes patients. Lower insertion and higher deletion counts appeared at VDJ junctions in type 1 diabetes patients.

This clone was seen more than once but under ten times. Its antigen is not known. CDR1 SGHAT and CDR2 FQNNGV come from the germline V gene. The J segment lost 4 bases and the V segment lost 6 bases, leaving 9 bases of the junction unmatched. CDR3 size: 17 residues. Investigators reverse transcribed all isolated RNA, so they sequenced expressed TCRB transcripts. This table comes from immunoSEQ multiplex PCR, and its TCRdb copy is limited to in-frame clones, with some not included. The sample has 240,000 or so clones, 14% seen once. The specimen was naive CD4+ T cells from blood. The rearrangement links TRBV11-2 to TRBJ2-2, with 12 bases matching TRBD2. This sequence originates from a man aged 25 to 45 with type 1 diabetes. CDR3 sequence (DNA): TGTGCCAGCAGGCATATTCAGACTAGCGGGAGCACCGGGGAGCTGTTTTTT. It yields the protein CASRHIQTSGSTGELFF. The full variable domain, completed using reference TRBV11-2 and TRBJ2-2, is EAGVAQSPRYKIIEKRQSVAFWCNPISGHATLYWYQQILGQGPKLLIQFQNNGVVDDSQLPKDRFSAERLKGVDSTLKIQPAKLEDSAVYLCASRHIQTSGSTGELFFGEGSRLTVL.